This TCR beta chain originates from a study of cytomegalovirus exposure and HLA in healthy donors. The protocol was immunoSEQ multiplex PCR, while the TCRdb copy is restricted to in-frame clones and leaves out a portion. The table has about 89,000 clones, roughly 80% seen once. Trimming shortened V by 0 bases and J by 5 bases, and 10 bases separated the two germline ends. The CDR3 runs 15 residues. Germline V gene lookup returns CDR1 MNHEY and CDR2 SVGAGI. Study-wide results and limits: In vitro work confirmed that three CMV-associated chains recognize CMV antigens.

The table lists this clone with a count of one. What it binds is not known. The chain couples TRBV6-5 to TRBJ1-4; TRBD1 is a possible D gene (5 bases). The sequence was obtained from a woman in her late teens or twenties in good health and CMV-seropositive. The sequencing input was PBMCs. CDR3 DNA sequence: TGTGCCAGCAGTTACTCGGCAGGGTTCAATGAAAAACTGTTTTTT. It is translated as CASSYSAGFNEKLFF.